This TCR beta chain was retrieved from a study of blood T cell repertoires in COVID-19. The study drew participants aged about 18 to 89 years from 20 to 30 US areas. The V and J ends lost 2 bases and 4 bases respectively, with 17 bases between them. The CDR3 sequence is 16 residues long. The germline V gene has CDR1 KGHSH and CDR2 LQKENI. The method was immunoSEQ multiplex PCR; TCRdb's version includes in-frame clones alone and lacks a portion of them. The table includes some 140,000 clones, around four fifths detected once. The receptor was isolated from a man in his forties with acute COVID-19. The sample comprised PBMCs or T cells enriched from blood (not recorded which). The V and J genes are TRBV18 and TRBJ1-2; weak D call: TRBD1 (6 bases). The CDR3 DNA reads as TGTGCCAGCTCACCAAACCTACAGGGAACGAGCTATGGCTACACCTTC. Amino acids: CASSPNLQGTSYGYTF.